Below, 9 T cell receptor beta chains from the same sample are listed, as sequenced in a study of Ad26.COV2.S vaccination and SARS-CoV-2 variants. TCRdb's table, derived via immunoSEQ multiplex PCR, lists solely in-frame clones and lacks some. Of about 180,000 clones listed, around 88% are singletons. The material was peripheral blood, obtained after recovery from COVID-19. Every receptor here comes from a human donor who had recovered from COVID-19.

V is TRBV11-3 and J is TRBJ2-5; 12 bases are shared with TRBD1. With V trimmed by 5 bases and J by 4 bases, 5 bases remained unmatched. This CDR3 has 15 residues. Germline CDR1 reads SGHNT; CDR2 reads YENEEA. The CDR3 nucleotides read TGTGCCAGCAGCCCGGGACAGGGGGCCCGAGAGACCCAGTACTTC. Amino acids: CASSPGQGARETQYF.

This chain uses TRBV11-2 with TRBJ1-2, with TRBD1 as a possible D gene (5 bases). V shed 2 bases and J shed 8 bases, with 9 bases lying between them. The germline V gene has CDR1 SGHAT and CDR2 FQNNGV. The length of the CDR3 is 12 residues. CDR3 DNA sequence: TGTGCCAGCAGCTTAACCGGGGGAGGCTACACCTTC. This translates into CASSLTGGGYTF.

The rearrangement uses TRBV7-9 and TRBJ2-2; TRBD2 might be the D (6 bases). The CDR3 contains 16 residues. CDR1 and CDR2 (germline): SEHNR, FQNEAQ (reference sequence). The V end was cut by 5 bases, the J end by 1 base, with 14 bases between. CDR3 protein: CASSEKRARNTGELFF. The CDR3, as DNA: TGTGCCAGCAGCGAAAAGCGGGCGCGGAACACCGGGGAGCTGTTTTTT.

Comments on this clone: Other DNA sequences in this sample translate to the same CDR3. The CDR3 sequence is CASSLRGASTDTQYF. CDR3 DNA: TGTGCCAGCAGCTTACGTGGGGCTAGCACAGATACGCAGTATTTT. The chain uses TRBV7-9 and TRBJ2-3, with D perhaps matching TRBD1 (5 bases). CDR3 length equals 15 residues. V dropped 2 bases and J dropped 0 bases, with 9 bases sitting between them. The germline V gene encodes CDR1 SEHNR and CDR2 FQNEAQ (reference sequence).

The chain employs TRBV5-4 and TRBJ2-7, with D unclear. The CDR3 sequence is 12 residues long. The germline gives CDR1 SGHNT, CDR2 YYREEE (reference sequence). The V end was cut by 3 bases, the J end by 6 bases, with 10 bases between. The CDR3 nucleotides read TGTGCCAGCAGCTCGTTTGGCCTCGAGCAGTACTTC. Translated: CASSSFGLEQYF.

The chain couples TRBV28 to TRBJ2-7; the D gene is possibly TRBD2 (5 bases). Germline CDR1 and CDR2: MDHEN and SYDVKM. This CDR3 comprises 13 residues. V was trimmed by 3 bases and J by 1 base, leaving 7 bases between them. The CDR3, as DNA: TGTGCCAGCAGTTTGGGCGGGTCCTACGAGCAGTACTTC. Residues: CASSLGGSYEQYF. Full variable domain (outside the CDR3, taken from reference TRBV28 and TRBJ2-7): DVKVTQSSRYLVKRTGEKVFLECVQDMDHENMFWYRQDPGLGLRLIYFSYDVKMKEKGDIPEGYSVSREKKERFSLILESASTNQTSMYLCASSLGGSYEQYFGPGTRLTVT.

The CDR3 reads CASSDPKGTNEKLFF. The CDR3 DNA is TGTGCCAGCAGCGACCCGAAGGGCACTAATGAAAAACTGTTTTTT. V and J are TRBV9 and TRBJ1-4; D unresolved. The germline CDR1 and CDR2 sequences are SGDLS and YYNGEE. V dropped 3 bases and J dropped 2 bases, with 11 bases sitting between them. The length of the CDR3 is 15 residues.

The V call is TRBV11-3, the J call TRBJ2-5, with 7 bases fitting TRBD1. This CDR3 has 13 residues. Germline V gene data show CDR1 as SGHNT and CDR2 as YENEEA. Losses at the gene ends were 4 bases for V and 7 bases for J; bases not matched to a gene: 6. CDR3 loop: CASSWDSQGTQYF. The CDR3 DNA is TGTGCCAGCAGCTGGGACAGCCAGGGGACCCAGTACTTC.

The chain couples TRBV7-8 to TRBJ2-5; D may be TRBD2 (5 bases). CDR1 and CDR2 (germline): SGHVS, FQNEAQ. Between the trimmed V and J ends, which lost 3 bases and 7 bases, there was a span of 12 bases. The CDR3 totals 13 residues. This CDR3 is CASSFGTRATQYF. In nucleotides, the CDR3 is TGTGCCAGCAGCTTTGGCACGAGGGCGACCCAGTACTTC.